Listed here is a single TCR beta chain. Its antigen is undetermined. Germline V gene data show CDR1 as MRHNA and CDR2 as SNTAGT. CDR3 length: 15 residues. V was pared by 3 bases and J by 0 bases, with 12 bases between. Measured with immunoSEQ multiplex PCR; TCRdb has only the in-frame clones, and not every one. Altogether 150,000 to 200,000 clones are present, over 80% being singletons, with the ten largest covering approximately 2.7%. The record originates from a study of T cell responses to AZD1222 COVID-19 vaccine. Study-level results: Repertoires were obtained only post-peak T cell response.

The TCR sequence derives from an adult in good health. The chain couples TRBV6-4 to TRBJ2-7, with D unresolved. The sample here was peripheral blood, taken on day 0 of MenACWY control vaccination. CDR3 sequence reads: CASSELRTFSYEQYF. The CDR3 bases are TGTGCCAGCAGTGAATTACGGACCTTCTCCTACGAGCAGTACTTC.